The T cell receptor beta chain described here comes from a study of blood T cell repertoires in COVID-19. Clones were sequenced by immunoSEQ multiplex PCR, and TCRdb holds only the in-frame ones, with some missing. The sample records approximately 200,000 clones, about 91% being singletons. The V end lost 4 bases, the J end lost 3 bases, and 10 bases lay between the germline ends. The length of the CDR3 is 13 residues. Material: PBMCs or T cells enriched from blood (not recorded which). The clonotype originates from a man aged 18 to 30 with acute COVID-19. V usage is TRBV12-3 or TRBV12-4 and J usage is TRBJ2-7, with D possibly TRBD1 on 5 matching bases. The CDR3 DNA reads TGTGCCAGCAGTTCAGGGTTTAACTACGAGCAGTACTTC. Protein: CASSSGFNYEQYF.